Listed below are T cell receptor beta chains from one sample, sequenced in a study of response to subunit inactivated influenza vaccine. TCRdb reanalysed the RT-PCR reads using MiXCR and keeps one entry per CDR3 protein. Here the sample spans 650,000 to 800,000 distinct CDR3 sequences, about 14% being singletons. This sample comprised PBMCs from blood, obtained 14 to 15 days before vaccination. These receptors all come from a man in his fifties who received an inactivated influenza vaccine. The CDR3 runs from the conserved cysteine through the conserved F or W. Fields, in order: V gene, J gene, CDR3 protein.

>TRBV5-1|TRBJ2-4
CASSLRTEDIQYF
>TRBV3-1|TRBJ2-5
CASSHRTVGIQTQYF
>TRBV18|TRBJ1-4
CASSALPGQSRNEKLFF
>TRBV11-1|TRBJ1-2
CASSLAHDSYGYTF
>TRBV9|TRBJ2-4
CASSPAPQENIQYF
>TRBV20-1|TRBJ2-7
CSARDLQGRTGKNEQYF
>TRBV4-3|TRBJ2-1
CASSQEIAGGWDEQFF
>TRBV4-3|TRBJ2-1
CASSQDLRASSYNEQFF
>TRBV2|TRBJ1-5
CACSLDLWLGGNSNQPQHF
>TRBV20-1|TRBJ2-7
CSAIPGQGGYEQYF
>TRBV14|TRBJ2-7
CASSLVGQADVYEQYF
>TRBV7-9|TRBJ1-5
CASSPTLGDQPQHF
>TRBV3-1|TRBJ1-2
CASSQGGNYGYTF
>TRBV12-3/TRBV12-4|TRBJ1-1
CASTSIGGLTEAFF
>TRBV10-3|TRBJ1-2
CAISEPGSGIGYTF
>TRBV4-3|TRBJ2-2
CASSQDAGVTGELFF